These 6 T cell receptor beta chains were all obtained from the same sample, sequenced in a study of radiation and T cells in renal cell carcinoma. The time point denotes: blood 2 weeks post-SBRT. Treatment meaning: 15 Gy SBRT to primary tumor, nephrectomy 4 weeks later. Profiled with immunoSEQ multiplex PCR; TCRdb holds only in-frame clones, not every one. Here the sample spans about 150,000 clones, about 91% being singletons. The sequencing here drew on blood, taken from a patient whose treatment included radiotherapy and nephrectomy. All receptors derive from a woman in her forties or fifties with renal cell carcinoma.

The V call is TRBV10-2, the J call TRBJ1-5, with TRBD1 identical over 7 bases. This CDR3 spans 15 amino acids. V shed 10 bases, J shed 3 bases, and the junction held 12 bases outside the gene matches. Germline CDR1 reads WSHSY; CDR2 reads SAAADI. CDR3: CATNGDSLVNQPQHF. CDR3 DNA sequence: TGCGCCACCAACGGGGACAGCCTAGTCAATCAGCCCCAGCATTTT.

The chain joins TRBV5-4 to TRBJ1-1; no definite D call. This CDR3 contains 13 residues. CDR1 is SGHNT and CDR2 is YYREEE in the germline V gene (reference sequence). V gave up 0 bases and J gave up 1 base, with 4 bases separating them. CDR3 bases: TGTGCCAGCAGCTTGGTATCGAACACTGAAGCTTTCTTT. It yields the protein CASSLVSNTEAFF. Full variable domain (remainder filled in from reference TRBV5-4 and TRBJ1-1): ETGVTQSPTHLIKTRGQQVTLRCSSQSGHNTVSWYQQALGQGPQFIFQYYREEENGRGNFPPRFSGLQFPNYSSELNVNALELDDSALYLCASSLVSNTEAFFGQGTRLTVV.

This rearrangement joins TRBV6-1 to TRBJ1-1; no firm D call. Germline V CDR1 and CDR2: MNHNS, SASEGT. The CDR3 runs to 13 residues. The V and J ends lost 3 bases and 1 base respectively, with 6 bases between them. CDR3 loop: CASSDSPNTEAFF. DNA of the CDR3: TGTGCCAGCAGTGACAGCCCGAACACTGAAGCTTTCTTT.

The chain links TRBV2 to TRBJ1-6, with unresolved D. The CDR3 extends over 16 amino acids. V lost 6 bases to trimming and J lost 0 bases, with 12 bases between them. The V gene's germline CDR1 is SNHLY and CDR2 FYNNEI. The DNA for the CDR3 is TGTGCCAGCAGGAAGGACCTGAGCTCCTATAATTCACCCCTCCACTTT. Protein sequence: CASRKDLSSYNSPLHF. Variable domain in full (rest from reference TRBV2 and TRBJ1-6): EPEVTQTPSHQVTQMGQEVILRCVPISNHLYFYWYRQILGQKVEFLVSFYNNEISEKSEIFDDQFSVERPDGSNFTLKIRSTKLEDSAMYFCASRKDLSSYNSPLHFGNGTRLTVT.

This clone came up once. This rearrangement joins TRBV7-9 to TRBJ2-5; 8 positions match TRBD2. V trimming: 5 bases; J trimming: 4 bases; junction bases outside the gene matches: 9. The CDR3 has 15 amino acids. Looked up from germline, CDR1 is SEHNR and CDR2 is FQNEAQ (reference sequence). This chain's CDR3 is CASSPGRAGGETQYF. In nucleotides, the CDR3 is TGTGCCAGCAGCCCGGGCAGGGCGGGGGGAGAGACCCAGTACTTC.

Here the CDR3 DNA reads TGTGCCAGCAGCCATATGACAGGGGACAATCAGCCCCAGCATTTT. Amino acid sequence: CASSHMTGDNQPQHF. The genes are TRBV4-2 and TRBJ1-5, with TRBD1 matching 8 bases. Germline values: CDR1 LGHNA, CDR2 YNFKEQ. After removal of 3 bases from V and 3 bases from J, the junction contained 4 bases not matched to a gene. The CDR3 spans 15 residues.